This section outlines one TCR beta chain sequence together with its context. The data are from a study of T-cell reconstitution after alpha-beta-depleted transplantation in children. The CDR3 is made up of 17 amino acids. Per the germline V gene, CDR1 is MNHNS and CDR2 is SASEGT. Trimming removed 5 bases from V and 2 bases from J; junction bases left unmatched: 10. The authors prepared the TCRbeta library with unique molecular identifiers. TCRdb re-analysed the PCR reads in MiXCR, keeping a single row per CDR3 protein. Of about 350,000 distinct CDR3 sequences in the sample, about an eighth were seen once.

The TCR originated in a human donor who donated a stem cell graft to a child with Fanconi anemia. The chain has TRBV6-1 and TRBJ2-1, with TRBD2 identical over 9 bases. Sequences were derived from PBMCs, sampled from the stem cell graft. CDR3 coding DNA: TGTGCCAGCAGTCGGGGACTACAGCGGGGGGCCTACAATGAGCAGTTCTTC. Residues: CASSRGLQRGAYNEQFF.